A selection of T cell receptor beta chains follows, all from one sample in a study of control samples from healthy donors and cancer patients. Method: immunoSEQ multiplex PCR; TCRdb's copy keeps in-frame clones and lacks some. The table lists over 100,000 clones, approximately 90% of them singletons. The sequenced sample was blood. All receptors come from a woman aged 45 to 65 in good health. CDR3s include the opening cysteine and the closing phenylalanine or tryptophan. The order of the fields is CDR3 DNA, CDR3 protein, D gene, CDR3 length, J gene, V gene, clone size. The D gene is left open where the match is weak. Some rows have no size entry. The others give once, few or many, or a class for an expanded clone.

TGTGCCAGCAGTTACTCGCAAGAAACCTACAATGAGCAGTTCTTC | CASSYSQETYNEQFF | NA | 15 | TRBJ2-1 | TRBV6-5 | NA
TGTGCCAGCAGCCAAGAACCCCTGGGGGGCACCGGGGAGCTGTTTTTT | CASSQEPLGGTGELFF | NA | 16 | TRBJ2-2 | TRBV3-1/TRBV3-2 | NA
TGTGCCAGCAGCGTAACGAGCTCCTATAATTCACCCCTCCACTTT | CASSVTSSYNSPLHF | NA | 15 | TRBJ1-6 | TRBV9 | NA
TGTGCCACCAGCTGCTGTTTCCATTCACCCCTCCACTTT | CATSCCFHSPLHF | NA | 13 | TRBJ1-6 | TRBV24-1 | NA
TGTGCCAGCAGGGGACAGGGGAGCACCGGGGAGCTGTTTTTT | CASRGQGSTGELFF | TRBD1 | 14 | TRBJ2-2 | TRBV6-4 | NA
TGTGCCAGCAGCCAAGATAGGGGGTTCGGGCAGCCCCAGCATTTT | CASSQDRGFGQPQHF | NA | 15 | TRBJ1-5 | TRBV3-1/TRBV3-2 | NA
TGTGCCAGTAGTCTAGAGTGGTCGGAGACCCAGTACTTC | CASSLEWSETQYF | NA | 13 | TRBJ2-5 | TRBV19 | NA
TGCGCCAGCAGCCAAGACCCGAGCACTGAAGCTTTCTTT | CASSQDPSTEAFF | NA | 13 | TRBJ1-1 | TRBV4-3 | few
TGCGCCAGCAGCCAAGAGATGGTAGGGCAGGGCGCTTACTATGGCTACACCTTC | CASSQEMVGQGAYYGYTF | NA | 18 | TRBJ1-2 | TRBV4-1 | NA
TGTGCCAGCAGCCCGGACAGCACTGAAGCTTTCTTT | CASSPDSTEAFF | NA | 12 | TRBJ1-1 | TRBV7-9 | NA
TGTGCCAGCAGGCCGCCGACAAACTATGGCTACACCTTC | CASRPPTNYGYTF | NA | 13 | TRBJ1-2 | TRBV19 | NA
TGTGCCAGCAGCGTAGTTAGTCAGATCCGGGCAGGTGAGCAGTTCTTC | CASSVVSQIRAGEQFF | NA | 16 | TRBJ2-1 | TRBV9 | NA
TGTGCCAGCAGTGTAATCGGGCGGTTCTTGTACCAAGAGACCCAGTACTTC | CASSVIGRFLYQETQYF | NA | 17 | TRBJ2-5 | TRBV6-1 | NA
TGTGCCAGGTCCCCGGAAGCGCCGGCCGGAAACACCATATATTTT | CARSPEAPAGNTIYF | NA | 15 | TRBJ1-3 | TRBV6-4 | once
TGCGCCAGCAGCCAAGAAGGAAGAGTAGATACGCAGTATTTT | CASSQEGRVDTQYF | NA | 14 | TRBJ2-3 | TRBV4-3 | few
TGTGCCACCAGTGATTCAGGGGGCGGTCAGCCCCAGCATTTT | CATSDSGGGQPQHF | TRBD1 | 14 | TRBJ1-5 | TRBV24-1 | NA
TGTGCCAGTAGTATCTCTGGACGGATGAACACTGAAGCTTTCTTT | CASSISGRMNTEAFF | NA | 15 | TRBJ1-1 | TRBV19 | NA
TGTGCCAGCAGCCACCCCCGGACGGGGAGAAACACCATATATTTT | CASSHPRTGRNTIYF | NA | 15 | TRBJ1-3 | TRBV3-1/TRBV3-2 | NA
TGCAGCATCCCTCCAGCGGGAACAGTCACAGATACGCAGTATTTT | CSIPPAGTVTDTQYF | TRBD2 | 15 | TRBJ2-3 | TRBV29-1 | NA
TGCGCCAGCAGCTTGGATGGGGGCGTGGGAGATACGCAGTATTTT | CASSLDGGVGDTQYF | NA | 15 | TRBJ2-3 | TRBV5-1 | once
TGCGCCAGCAGTGTCAGCGGGGGACCTCAAGAGACCCAGTACTTC | CASSVSGGPQETQYF | TRBD2 | 15 | TRBJ2-5 | TRBV5-1 | NA
TGCGCCAGCAGCATCCAGGGGGCTGCCTACGAGCAGTACTTC | CASSIQGAAYEQYF | TRBD1 | 14 | TRBJ2-7 | TRBV5-1 | few
TGCGCCAGCAGCTTCAACCCAGGGCTTATGGACTACACCTTC | CASSFNPGLMDYTF | NA | 14 | TRBJ1-2 | TRBV5-1 | NA
TGTGCCAGCAGCGAGGCCCCTGAGAGGGGGGGAGCCAAAAACATTCAGTACTTC | CASSEAPERGGAKNIQYF | NA | 18 | TRBJ2-4 | TRBV9 | NA
TGTGCCAGCAGTGAAGCTAGCGCGTTGGGGGATACGCAGTATTTT | CASSEASALGDTQYF | NA | 15 | TRBJ2-3 | TRBV2 | NA
TGTGCCAGCTCACCACGGGTAGGAGGACAGGGTGACAATGAGCAGTTCTTC | CASSPRVGGQGDNEQFF | TRBD1 | 17 | TRBJ2-1 | TRBV18 | NA
TGTGCCAGCAGCTTAGGCCGGGGGGGTCACTACAATGAGCAGTTCTTC | CASSLGRGGHYNEQFF | TRBD2 | 16 | TRBJ2-1 | TRBV7-2 | NA
TGTGCCAGCAGCGTTGATGGGGGAGGCACAGATACGCAGTATTTT | CASSVDGGGTDTQYF | NA | 15 | TRBJ2-3 | TRBV9 | NA
TGTGCCAGCTCCATAGCGGGAGAGGCAGATACGCAGTATTTT | CASSIAGEADTQYF | TRBD2 | 14 | TRBJ2-3 | TRBV18 | NA
TGTGCCACCAGCTTTTTTACAGGGGGCGGTGGTGGCTACACCTTC | CATSFFTGGGGGYTF | TRBD1 | 15 | TRBJ1-2 | TRBV15 | NA
TGTGCCAGCAGCGGAACCGGGACTAGCTTCTCGCCCTACAATGAGCAGTTCTTC | CASSGTGTSFSPYNEQFF | TRBD2 | 18 | TRBJ2-1 | TRBV7-9 | NA
TGTGCCAGCAGCTTAGCGCTAGAACCCGAGCAGTACTTC | CASSLALEPEQYF | NA | 13 | TRBJ2-7 | TRBV7-9 | NA